This T cell receptor beta chain originates from a study of blood T cell repertoires in COVID-19. Looking at the study overall: T cells, B-cell-depleted T cells, or PBMCs provided the cDNA or gDNA that served as material.

In the study's own analysis: Amplified reference gene primers provided the basis for estimating nucleated cell counts. Sequencing used immunoSEQ multiplex PCR; TCRdb keeps in-frame clones, though not all of them. The V and J calls and clone size come from that table; D and trimming were worked out from the DNA. The sample records more than 400,000 clones, 70% to 90% being singletons. The CDR3 runs to 15 residues. CDR1 is MNHEY and CDR2 is SVGAGI in the germline V gene. The ends were cut back, 6 bases at V and 7 bases at J, with 18 bases in the middle. The sequenced sample was peripheral blood. V gene TRBV6-5 combines with J gene TRBJ1-4; weak D call: TRBD1 (6 bases). The receptor was derived from a human donor in a cohort sampled during active COVID-19. CDR3 sequence (DNA): TGTGCCAGCAGCGTTGGACAGCAAACTTTTGAAAAACTGTTTTTT. Its translation is CASSVGQQTFEKLFF.